One and the same sample provided the 8 T cell receptor beta chains below, sequenced in a study of cytomegalovirus exposure and HLA in healthy donors. Use of 60 Vbeta and 13 Jbeta primers characterized the PCR. Profiling relied on immunoSEQ multiplex PCR, and the TCRdb table lists in-frame clones only, not all of them. The sample consists of around 160,000 clones, around 83% of them appearing once. Sequencing was performed on PBMCs. These receptors were obtained from a middle-aged man in good health and CMV-seropositive.

In the case of this clone: Other nucleotide sequences from this sample produce the same CDR3. V and J are TRBV9 and TRBJ2-3, with D possibly TRBD2 on 6 matching bases. CDR3 length equals 15 residues. The V end lost 0 bases, the J end lost 2 bases, and 10 bases lay between the germline ends. The germline V gene encodes CDR1 SGDLS and CDR2 YYNGEE. The CDR3 bases are TGTGCCAGCAGCGTAGGACTAGGGACCACAGATACGCAGTATTTT. Translated: CASSVGLGTTDTQYF.

The chain uses TRBV5-1 and TRBJ2-1, with TRBD1 matching over 7 bases. The junction had 17 bases not matched to a gene; V was cut back by 0 bases and J by 14 bases. Per germline, CDR1 SGHRS and CDR2 YFSETQ. This CDR3 region has 16 residues. CDR3 in amino acids: CASSLGSAAGGTTKFF. CDR3 sequence (DNA): TGCGCCAGCAGCTTGGGTTCAGCGGCAGGGGGAACGACTAAGTTCTTC.

This chain connects TRBV9 to TRBJ2-1, with 7 nucleotides matching TRBD1. CDR1 is SGDLS and CDR2 is YYNGEE in the germline V gene. CDR3 length: 13 amino acids. Germline trimming cut 3 bases from V and 5 bases from J; bases unmatched to any gene: 2. The chain's CDR3 is CASSGDRNNEQFF. The CDR3 bases are TGTGCCAGCAGCGGGGACAGAAACAATGAGCAGTTCTTC.

The chain has TRBV2 and TRBJ2-7; a weak D match, TRBD2 (5 bases). V shed 6 bases and J shed 1 base, with 10 bases lying between them. Looked up from germline, CDR1 is SNHLY and CDR2 is FYNNEI. This CDR3 contains 13 residues. The CDR3 DNA sequence: TGTGCCAGCAGAGGCCTAGCTTCCTACGAGCAGTACTTC. Translated, it gives CASRGLASYEQYF. The entire variable domain, with the rest obtained from reference TRBV2 and TRBJ2-7, is as follows: EPEVTQTPSHQVTQMGQEVILRCVPISNHLYFYWYRQILGQKVEFLVSFYNNEISEKSEIFDDQFSVERPDGSNFTLKIRSTKLEDSAMYFCASRGLASYEQYFGPGTRLTVT.

The V gene is TRBV4-2, the J gene TRBJ2-1, with TRBD2 matching 8 bases. The V gene end was trimmed by 0 bases and the J gene end by 4 bases; junction bases not matched to a gene: 14. The CDR3 has 19 amino acids. Per germline, CDR1 LGHNA and CDR2 YNFKEQ. CDR3 DNA: TGTGCCAGCAGCCAAGATATAGGCGGGGGACTAGGGTCTTACAATGAGCAGTTCTTC. Translation gives CASSQDIGGGLGSYNEQFF.

This clone was seen a single time. The V gene is TRBV4-3, the J gene TRBJ2-7; 8 nucleotides line up with TRBD2. This CDR3 comprises 15 residues. Germline loops: CDR1 LGHNA, CDR2 YSLEER. V lost 1 base and J lost 3; bases outside the gene matches: 5. The CDR3 DNA reads TGCGCCAGCAGCCAAGGGGGCGGGACTAGCTACGAGCAGTACTTC. Its translation: CASSQGGGTSYEQYF.

V gene TRBV25-1 combines with J gene TRBJ2-1; D perhaps matches TRBD2 (6 bases). CDR3 length: 14 amino acids. The germline V gene encodes CDR1 MGHDK and CDR2 SYGVNS. V was shortened by 3 bases and J by 8 bases, with 14 bases between the two germline ends. The CDR3 region has the DNA TGTGCCAGCAGTGACTCTCGCCGGAGGGATGAGCAGTTCTTC. Protein product: CASSDSRRRDEQFF.

V and J are TRBV5-4 and TRBJ2-7, with 9 bases fitting TRBD2. V trimming: 5 bases; J trimming: 2 bases; junction bases outside the gene matches: 8. The CDR3 loop spans 15 amino acids. Germline loops: CDR1 SGHNT, CDR2 YYREEE (reference sequence). CDR3 bases: TGTGCCAGCAGGCCAAGACTAGCGGAAACCTACGAGCAGTACTTC. This sequence encodes CASRPRLAETYEQYF.